Listed below are T cell receptor beta chains from one sample, sequenced in a study of blood T cell repertoires in COVID-19. TCRdb's table, derived via immunoSEQ multiplex PCR, lists solely in-frame clones and lacks some. There are roughly 360,000 clones in the sample; around 87% occur only once, and about 0.89% lies in the top ten. Sequencing input: PBMCs or T cells enriched from blood (not recorded which). These receptors came from a woman in her twenties or thirties with acute COVID-19. The conserved cysteine and the conserved F or W are not part of the CDR3 here.

j_call v_call cdr3_aa
TRBJ2-4 TRBV11-2 ASSLRTSENIQY
TRBJ1-5 TRBV27 ASSKAGQLQPQH
TRBJ1-5 TRBV7-2 ASSLWTGEPQH
TRBJ2-7 TRBV27 ASSFSQGEIYEQY
TRBJ2-7 TRBV7-2 ASSPTPGDFFYEQY
TRBJ1-2 TRBV7-9 ASRPRDNYGYT
TRBJ1-1 TRBV28 ASTLGTGVNVEAF
TRBJ1-6 TRBV6-6 ASSYSGGTGSPLH
TRBJ2-7 TRBV5-1 ASSSLNTRLDEQY
TRBJ2-1 TRBV25-1 ASSERLAVNSYNEQF
TRBJ2-3 TRBV6-5 ASSRSGGRGDTQY
TRBJ2-3 TRBV10-2 ASSAGDTDTQY
TRBJ1-1 TRBV11-3 ASSLTNTEAF
TRBJ2-2 TRBV2 ASSVSPGNTGELF
TRBJ2-3 TRBV7-3 ASSLATDTQY
TRBJ2-3 TRBV7-9 ASSWSGAGYLPHTQY
TRBJ1-1 TRBV19 ASSLGRGYTEAF
TRBJ1-2 TRBV7-2 ASSLLDSGLGGYT
TRBJ1-5 TRBV24-1 ATSEATGNQPQH
TRBJ2-7 TRBV9 ASSVGGNSYEQY
TRBJ2-1 TRBV3-1/TRBV3-2 ASKIAGNYNEQF
TRBJ2-1 TRBV6-5 ASSYQRGEYNEQF
TRBJ1-1 TRBV7-9 ASMDWGEAF
TRBJ1-4 TRBV5-1 ASSLEGAQGNEKLF
TRBJ2-6 TRBV18 ASSPPGGISGANVLT
TRBJ2-3 TRBV5-6 ASSLRLRTGVPDTQY
TRBJ2-7 TRBV30 AWSLRTDFYEQY
TRBJ1-2 TRBV29-1 SVATGDGYT
TRBJ1-1 TRBV30 AWSVNRGLAF
TRBJ2-1 TRBV10-3 AISESRGGLSNEQF
TRBJ2-7 TRBV6-1 ASREGTGGLHEQY
TRBJ2-7 TRBV7-2 ASSFQDSSYEQY
TRBJ1-4 TRBV3-1/TRBV3-2 ASSLRTVARELF
TRBJ1-1 TRBV15 ATSNRGTLTEAF
TRBJ2-1 TRBV7-2 ASSFRASSYNEQF
TRBJ1-5 TRBV10-1 ASSPDRTDQPQH
TRBJ1-1 TRBV9 ASSVPGETEAF
TRBJ2-7 TRBV11-2 ASSLRGGYEQY
TRBJ1-6 TRBV29-1 SVRPGQGPSPLH
TRBJ2-3 TRBV5-6 ASSLILAGADTQY
TRBJ1-2 TRBV7-2 ASSLEDYLGYGYT
TRBJ2-6 TRBV3-1/TRBV3-2 ASSQEGGSGANVLT
TRBJ2-3 TRBV25-1 ASSEARVAGVWADTQY
TRBJ2-2 TRBV3-1/TRBV3-2 ASSQLRGGPYTGELF
TRBJ1-2 TRBV11-2 ASSPGQGAYGYT